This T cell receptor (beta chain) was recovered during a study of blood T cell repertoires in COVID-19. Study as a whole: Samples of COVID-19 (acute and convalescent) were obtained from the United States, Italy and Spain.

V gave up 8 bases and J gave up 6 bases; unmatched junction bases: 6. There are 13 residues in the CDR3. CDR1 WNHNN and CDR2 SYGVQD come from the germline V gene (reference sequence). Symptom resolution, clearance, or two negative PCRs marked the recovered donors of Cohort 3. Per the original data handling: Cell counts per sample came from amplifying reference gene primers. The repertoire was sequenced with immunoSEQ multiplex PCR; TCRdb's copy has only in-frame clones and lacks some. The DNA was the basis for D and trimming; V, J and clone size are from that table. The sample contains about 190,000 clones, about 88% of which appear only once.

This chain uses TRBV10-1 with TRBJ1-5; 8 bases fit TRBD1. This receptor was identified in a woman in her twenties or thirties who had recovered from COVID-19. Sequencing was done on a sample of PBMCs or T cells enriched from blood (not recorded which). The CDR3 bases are TGCGCCAGCTCGACAGGGGTCGGTCAGCCCCAGCATTTT. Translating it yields CASSTGVGQPQHF.